These T cell receptor beta chains were read from a single sample in a study of cytomegalovirus exposure and HLA in healthy donors. The data were produced by immunoSEQ multiplex PCR, yet TCRdb's version contains in-frame clones alone and is incomplete. The table includes about 110,000 clones, 88% detected once. The sample taken for sequencing was PBMCs. These receptors were collected from a woman younger than 35 in good health and CMV-seronegative. Both conserved end residues are part of each CDR3. D genes are given only for firm matches. Where a row states a size, it is once, few, many or the class of an expanded clone; other rows omit it.

CDR3 | DNA | J | D | V | size
CASSRTGGGYTF | TGTGCCAGCAGCCGTACGGGGGGTGGCTACACCTTC | TRBJ1-2 | . | TRBV7-9 | .
CASRRTGGYEQYF | TGTGCCAGCAGACGGACAGGGGGCTACGAGCAGTACTTC | TRBJ2-7 | TRBD1 | TRBV28 | .
CASSLYPPGTEAFF | TGTGCCAGCAGCTTGTACCCGCCGGGCACTGAAGCTTTCTTT | TRBJ1-1 | . | TRBV5-8 | .
CASSLQGTYQPQHF | TGTGCCAGCAGTCTCCAGGGAACCTATCAGCCCCAGCATTTT | TRBJ1-5 | . | TRBV28 | .
CSLGDHRGAFF | TGCAGCCTCGGGGATCATCGTGGTGCTTTCTTT | TRBJ1-1 | . | TRBV29-1 | .
CASFFGGTDTEAFF | TGTGCCAGTTTTTTCGGGGGGACCGACACTGAAGCTTTCTTT | TRBJ1-1 | . | TRBV6-5 | .
CASSEDSGSSHEQYF | TGTGCCAGCAGTGAGGATAGCGGGTCATCCCACGAGCAGTACTTC | TRBJ2-7 | TRBD2 | TRBV2 | .
CASSRTGELFF | TGTGCCAGCAGCCGTACCGGGGAGCTGTTTTTT | TRBJ2-2 | . | TRBV28 | few
CASRGGVRGYTF | TGTGCCAGCAGGGGGGGGGTCCGGGGCTACACCTTC | TRBJ1-2 | . | TRBV6-5 | .
CASRTGSNSPLHF | TGTGCCAGCAGGACAGGGAGTAATTCACCCCTCCACTTT | TRBJ1-6 | TRBD1 | TRBV2 | .
CASRSGQSENIQYF | TGTGCCAGCCGCTCGGGACAATCCGAAAACATTCAGTACTTC | TRBJ2-4 | . | TRBV6-5 | .
CASSRGQPYEQYF | TGTGCCAGCAGCCGGGGACAGCCCTACGAGCAGTACTTC | TRBJ2-7 | TRBD1 | TRBV11-3 | .
CASSVGLGNTGELFF | TGTGCCAGCAGCGTAGGACTAGGGAACACCGGGGAGCTGTTTTTT | TRBJ2-2 | . | TRBV9 | once
CAWSVGLPYEQYF | TGTGCCTGGAGTGTGGGGCTACCCTACGAGCAGTACTTC | TRBJ2-7 | . | TRBV30 | .
CASSPITGSYGYTF | TGTGCCAGCAGCCCGATAACAGGGAGCTATGGCTACACCTTC | TRBJ1-2 | . | TRBV6-5 | .
CASSLGSALGGWSPLHF | TGTGCCAGCAGCTTAGGCTCCGCTCTGGGGGGTTGGTCACCCCTCCACTTT | TRBJ1-6 | . | TRBV7-8 | .
CASSLEGRGEQYF | TGTGCCAGCAGTTTGGAGGGGCGCGGGGAGCAGTACTTC | TRBJ2-7 | . | TRBV6-5 | .
CASSRQDSGANVLTF | TGTGCCAGCAGCCGACAGGACTCTGGGGCCAACGTCCTGACTTTC | TRBJ2-6 | . | TRBV7-3 | .